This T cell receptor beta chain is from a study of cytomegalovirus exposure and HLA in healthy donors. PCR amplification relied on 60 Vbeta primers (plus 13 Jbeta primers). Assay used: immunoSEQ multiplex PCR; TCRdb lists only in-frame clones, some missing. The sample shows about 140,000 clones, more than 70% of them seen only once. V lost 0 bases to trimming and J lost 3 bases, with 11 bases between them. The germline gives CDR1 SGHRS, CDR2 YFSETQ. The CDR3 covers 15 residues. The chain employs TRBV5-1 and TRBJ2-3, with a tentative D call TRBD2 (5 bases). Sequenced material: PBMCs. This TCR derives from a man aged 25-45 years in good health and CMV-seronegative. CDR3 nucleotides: TGCGCCAGCAGCTTGGTCGCTAGCCCAACAGATACGCAGTATTTT. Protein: CASSLVASPTDTQYF.